The rows below give T cell receptor beta chains drawn from one sample of a study of graft-versus-host responses after intestinal transplantation. Their antigens are not known. Profiling relied on immunoSEQ multiplex PCR, and the TCRdb table lists in-frame clones only, not all of them. The table shows 84,000 or so clones, with around nine tenths occurring only once. Specimen: unstimulated CD4+ T cells sorted from spleen or lymph node cells, collected before intestinal transplant. Receptors originate from a human donor who received an intestinal transplant. Each CDR3 is given with its conserved first and last residue. The D gene is left open where the match is weak. Size tells how often a clone was seen (once, few, many) or the class of an expanded clone, and some rows leave it out.

j_gene: TRBJ2-7
d_gene: -
abundance: few
v_gene: TRBV5-4
CDR3aa: CASSLAGRISYEQYF
CDR3nt: TGTGCCAGCAGCTTGGCGGGACGGATCTCCTACGAGCAGTACTTC

j_gene: TRBJ1-2
d_gene: -
abundance: -
v_gene: TRBV5-1
CDR3aa: CASTTDTSDGYTF
CDR3nt: TGCGCCAGCACCACTGATACGTCGGATGGCTACACCTTC

j_gene: TRBJ1-2
d_gene: -
abundance: -
v_gene: TRBV6-6
CDR3aa: CASSRHLGYTF
CDR3nt: TGTGCCAGCAGCAGACATCTCGGCTACACCTTC

j_gene: TRBJ2-1
d_gene: -
abundance: once
v_gene: TRBV25-1
CDR3aa: CASSGLLDDSYNEQFF
CDR3nt: TGTGCCAGCAGTGGACTCTTGGACGACTCCTACAATGAGCAGTTCTTC

j_gene: TRBJ2-2
d_gene: -
abundance: -
v_gene: TRBV9
CDR3aa: CASSVRTSTGELFF
CDR3nt: TGTGCCAGCAGCGTCAGGACAAGCACCGGGGAGCTGTTTTTT

j_gene: TRBJ1-5
d_gene: TRBD1
abundance: -
v_gene: TRBV2
CDR3aa: CASSGQGGQPQHF
CDR3nt: TGTGCCAGCTCGGGACAGGGTGGTCAGCCCCAGCATTTT

j_gene: TRBJ1-4
d_gene: -
abundance: -
v_gene: TRBV15
CDR3aa: CATSREGISSEKLFF
CDR3nt: TGTGCCACCAGCAGAGAAGGAATTAGTTCGGAAAAACTGTTTTTT

j_gene: TRBJ2-7
d_gene: TRBD1
abundance: -
v_gene: TRBV28
CDR3aa: CASSPYRGKSSEQYF
CDR3nt: TGTGCCAGCAGTCCCTACAGGGGTAAAAGCTCCGAGCAGTACTTC

j_gene: TRBJ1-4
d_gene: -
abundance: -
v_gene: TRBV5-8
CDR3aa: CASSLVIGTTNEKLFF
CDR3nt: TGTGCCAGCAGCTTGGTAATAGGGACAACTAATGAAAAACTGTTTTTT

j_gene: TRBJ2-2
d_gene: TRBD2
abundance: -
v_gene: TRBV5-4
CDR3aa: CASSGTSGSYTGELFF
CDR3nt: TGTGCCAGCAGCGGTACTAGCGGGAGTTACACCGGGGAGCTGTTTTTT

j_gene: TRBJ1-2
d_gene: TRBD1
abundance: -
v_gene: TRBV5-1
CDR3aa: CASRISGTVYGYTF
CDR3nt: TGCGCCAGCAGGATCTCCGGGACAGTCTATGGCTACACCTTC

j_gene: TRBJ2-2
d_gene: -
abundance: -
v_gene: TRBV6-5
CDR3aa: CASRLHGDSTGELFF
CDR3nt: TGTGCCAGCAGGTTACACGGGGACTCGACCGGGGAGCTGTTTTTT

j_gene: TRBJ2-7
d_gene: -
abundance: -
v_gene: TRBV2
CDR3aa: CAMRGGRGRTYEQYF
CDR3nt: TGTGCTATGAGGGGCGGCCGGGGGCGGACCTACGAGCAGTACTTC

j_gene: TRBJ1-6
d_gene: -
abundance: -
v_gene: TRBV15
CDR3aa: CATSRDLDKAYSYNSPLHF
CDR3nt: TGTGCCACCAGCAGAGATCTAGACAAGGCCTATTCCTATAATTCACCCCTCCACTTT

j_gene: TRBJ1-5
d_gene: -
abundance: -
v_gene: TRBV19
CDR3aa: CASSISGGTFGQPQHF
CDR3nt: TGTGCCAGTAGTATTTCCGGCGGGACCTTCGGCCAGCCCCAGCATTTT

j_gene: TRBJ1-4
d_gene: -
abundance: -
v_gene: TRBV5-4
CDR3aa: CASSLGGTTNEKLFF
CDR3nt: TGTGCCAGCAGCTTGGGTGGCACAACTAATGAAAAACTGTTTTTT

j_gene: TRBJ2-1
d_gene: -
abundance: -
v_gene: TRBV28
CDR3aa: CASSLSFLSSYNEQFF
CDR3nt: TGTGCCAGCAGTTTAAGCTTCCTGAGCTCCTACAATGAGCAGTTCTTC

j_gene: TRBJ2-1
d_gene: -
abundance: -
v_gene: TRBV28
CDR3aa: CAVRDADEQFF
CDR3nt: TGTGCCGTTCGAGACGCGGATGAGCAGTTCTTC

j_gene: TRBJ1-5
d_gene: -
abundance: -
v_gene: TRBV7-9
CDR3aa: CASSLQTQGPGDQPQHF
CDR3nt: TGTGCCAGCAGCTTGCAAACCCAGGGCCCCGGGGATCAGCCCCAGCATTTT

j_gene: TRBJ2-3
d_gene: -
abundance: once
v_gene: TRBV28
CDR3aa: CASRQWGTDTQYF
CDR3nt: TGTGCCAGCAGACAATGGGGCACAGATACGCAGTATTTT

j_gene: TRBJ2-1
d_gene: TRBD2
abundance: -
v_gene: TRBV30
CDR3aa: CAWIRGEESYNEQFF
CDR3nt: TGTGCCTGGATCCGGGGGGAGGAGTCCTACAATGAGCAGTTCTTC

j_gene: TRBJ2-1
d_gene: -
abundance: -
v_gene: TRBV28
CDR3aa: CASSTGPGNEQFF
CDR3nt: TGTGCCAGCAGTACGGGACCGGGGAATGAGCAGTTCTTC

j_gene: TRBJ2-2
d_gene: -
abundance: -
v_gene: TRBV5-1
CDR3aa: CASTRYGGNTGELFF
CDR3nt: TGCGCCAGCACCCGGTATGGCGGCAACACCGGGGAGCTGTTTTTT

j_gene: TRBJ2-1
d_gene: TRBD2
abundance: -
v_gene: TRBV30
CDR3aa: CAWTAGRTSGIYNEQFF
CDR3nt: TGTGCCTGGACCGCTGGAAGGACTAGCGGAATCTACAATGAGCAGTTCTTC

j_gene: TRBJ2-2
d_gene: -
abundance: -
v_gene: TRBV10-2
CDR3aa: CASSDAGELFF
CDR3nt: TGCGCCAGCAGTGACGCTGGGGAGCTGTTTTTT

j_gene: TRBJ2-3
d_gene: TRBD2
abundance: -
v_gene: TRBV15
CDR3aa: CATSRNRGLAGGISTDTQYF
CDR3nt: TGTGCCACCAGCAGAAACAGGGGGCTAGCGGGAGGGATTAGCACAGATACGCAGTATTTT

j_gene: TRBJ1-1
d_gene: -
abundance: -
v_gene: TRBV18
CDR3aa: CASSPERYTEAFF
CDR3nt: TGTGCCAGCTCACCGGAGAGATACACTGAAGCTTTCTTT

j_gene: TRBJ2-1
d_gene: TRBD2
abundance: -
v_gene: TRBV5-6
CDR3aa: CASSLVGLAGVREQFF
CDR3nt: TGTGCCAGCAGCTTGGTAGGTCTAGCGGGAGTTCGGGAGCAGTTCTTC

j_gene: TRBJ2-3
d_gene: -
abundance: -
v_gene: TRBV5-1
CDR3aa: CASSLVGDGGTDTQYF
CDR3nt: TGCGCCAGCAGCTTGGTAGGGGACGGTGGCACAGATACGCAGTATTTT

j_gene: TRBJ2-1
d_gene: TRBD2
abundance: -
v_gene: TRBV15
CDR3aa: CATSRDLSGGTYNEQFF
CDR3nt: TGTGCCACCAGCAGAGATCTATCGGGAGGGACCTACAATGAGCAGTTCTTC

j_gene: TRBJ2-7
d_gene: TRBD2
abundance: -
v_gene: TRBV10-3
CDR3aa: CAISESYAGGPNEQYF
CDR3nt: TGTGCCATCAGTGAGTCGTATGCGGGAGGGCCGAACGAGCAGTACTTC

j_gene: TRBJ2-7
d_gene: -
abundance: few
v_gene: TRBV19
CDR3aa: CEHSYEQYF
CDR3nt: TGTGAACATTCCTACGAGCAGTACTTC

j_gene: TRBJ1-3
d_gene: -
abundance: -
v_gene: TRBV7-6
CDR3aa: CASSRRAESDNTIYF
CDR3nt: TGTGCCAGCAGCCGGCGGGCAGAAAGCGACAACACCATATATTTT

j_gene: TRBJ2-3
d_gene: -
abundance: -
v_gene: TRBV28
CDR3aa: CASSLTAGGTDTQYF
CDR3nt: TGTGCCAGCAGTTTGACGGCGGGTGGCACAGATACGCAGTATTTT

j_gene: TRBJ1-6
d_gene: TRBD1
abundance: -
v_gene: TRBV7-9
CDR3aa: CASSPDRVYSPLHF
CDR3nt: TGTGCCAGCAGCCCCGACAGGGTTTATTCACCCCTCCACTTT

j_gene: TRBJ2-1
d_gene: -
abundance: -
v_gene: TRBV29-1
CDR3aa: CSVDRSSYNEQFF
CDR3nt: TGCAGCGTTGACCGGAGCTCCTACAATGAGCAGTTCTTC

j_gene: TRBJ2-7
d_gene: -
abundance: -
v_gene: TRBV7-8
CDR3aa: CASSAGGDDYEQYF
CDR3nt: TGTGCCAGCAGCGCAGGTGGGGACGACTACGAGCAGTACTTC

j_gene: TRBJ2-7
d_gene: -
abundance: -
v_gene: TRBV5-1
CDR3aa: CASSLGGTQSSYEQYF
CDR3nt: TGCGCCAGCAGCTTGGGAGGGACCCAGAGCTCCTACGAGCAGTACTTC

j_gene: TRBJ2-4
d_gene: -
abundance: -
v_gene: TRBV28
CDR3aa: CASSFPGGLAKNIQYF
CDR3nt: TGTGCCAGCAGTTTCCCCGGGGGGCTAGCCAAAAACATTCAGTACTTC

j_gene: TRBJ1-3
d_gene: -
abundance: -
v_gene: TRBV10-1
CDR3aa: CASSPTGRAGNTIYF
CDR3nt: TGCGCCAGCAGCCCCACAGGAAGGGCTGGAAACACCATATATTTT

j_gene: TRBJ2-1
d_gene: TRBD1
abundance: -
v_gene: TRBV7-2
CDR3aa: CASSLDGTGGKNEQFF
CDR3nt: TGTGCCAGCAGCTTAGACGGGACAGGGGGAAAAAACGAGCAGTTCTTC

j_gene: TRBJ2-1
d_gene: TRBD2
abundance: -
v_gene: TRBV30
CDR3aa: CAWSVRLAGDNEQFF
CDR3nt: TGTGCCTGGAGTGTACGACTAGCGGGGGACAATGAGCAGTTCTTC

j_gene: TRBJ2-7
d_gene: -
abundance: -
v_gene: TRBV11-1
CDR3aa: CASSRGAVGNEQYF
CDR3nt: TGTGCCAGCAGCAGAGGGGCAGTGGGGAACGAGCAGTACTTC

j_gene: TRBJ2-2
d_gene: TRBD2
abundance: -
v_gene: TRBV19
CDR3aa: CASSISGSDTGELFF
CDR3nt: TGTGCCAGTAGTATTAGCGGGAGCGACACCGGGGAGCTGTTTTTT

j_gene: TRBJ2-7
d_gene: TRBD2
abundance: -
v_gene: TRBV7-2
CDR3aa: CASSYTSGIGYEQYF
CDR3nt: TGTGCCAGCAGCTACACTAGCGGGATTGGCTACGAGCAGTACTTC

j_gene: TRBJ1-1
d_gene: -
abundance: -
v_gene: TRBV19
CDR3aa: CASSRGAETEAFF
CDR3nt: TGTGCCAGTAGCCGCGGGGCTGAAACTGAAGCTTTCTTT

j_gene: TRBJ1-2
d_gene: TRBD1
abundance: -
v_gene: TRBV5-1
CDR3aa: CASSFAGQGRVDYGYTF
CDR3nt: TGCGCCAGCAGCTTCGCGGGACAGGGAAGGGTTGACTATGGCTACACCTTC

j_gene: TRBJ2-2
d_gene: -
abundance: -
v_gene: TRBV5-1
CDR3aa: CASSRGTGELFF
CDR3nt: TGCGCCAGCAGCCGCGGTACCGGGGAGCTGTTTTTT

j_gene: TRBJ2-5
d_gene: TRBD2
abundance: -
v_gene: TRBV7-9
CDR3aa: CASSRTSGRAGETQYF
CDR3nt: TGTGCCAGCAGCCGGACTAGCGGGAGGGCCGGGGAGACCCAGTACTTC

j_gene: TRBJ1-5
d_gene: -
abundance: few
v_gene: TRBV6-1
CDR3aa: CASSPGGFEGQPQHF
CDR3nt: TGTGCCAGCAGCCCCGGGGGCTTTGAGGGTCAGCCCCAGCATTTT

j_gene: TRBJ1-3
d_gene: -
abundance: -
v_gene: TRBV4-2
CDR3aa: CASSQGDSRSGNTIYF
CDR3nt: TGTGCCAGCAGCCAAGGGGACTCCCGCTCTGGAAACACCATATATTTT

j_gene: TRBJ1-1
d_gene: -
abundance: -
v_gene: TRBV7-9
CDR3aa: CASSFDANTEAFF
CDR3nt: TGTGCCAGCAGCTTTGACGCGAACACTGAAGCTTTCTTT

j_gene: TRBJ2-3
d_gene: -
abundance: -
v_gene: TRBV27
CDR3aa: CASSDRTDTQYF
CDR3nt: TGTGCCAGCAGTGACCGCACAGATACGCAGTATTTT

j_gene: TRBJ2-1
d_gene: TRBD2
abundance: -
v_gene: TRBV4-2
CDR3aa: CASSQDGRTSLFF
CDR3nt: TGTGCCAGCAGCCAAGATGGGCGGACTAGCTTATTCTTC